These 30 T cell receptor beta chains originate from one sample sequenced in a study of blood T cell repertoires in COVID-19. Generated by immunoSEQ multiplex PCR, the TCRdb table keeps only in-frame clones and is missing some. The table shows about 290,000 clones, with 70% to 90% occurring only once. Material: peripheral blood. These receptors were obtained from a woman aged 45-65 years with active or convalescent COVID-19.

This clone was detected only once. The chain is built from TRBV18 and TRBJ2-3, with TRBD2 matching over 13 bases. V trimming: 10 bases; J trimming: 3 bases; junction bases outside the gene matches: 16. The CDR3 is made up of 18 amino acids. The V gene's germline CDR1 is KGHSH and CDR2 LQKENI. CDR3 in amino acids: CATSPLGLAGSRTDTQYF. CDR3 bases: TGTGCCACCTCCCCCCTGGGACTAGCGGGATCACGGACAGATACGCAGTATTTT.

This rearrangement joins TRBV15 to TRBJ1-1, with D unresolved. In germline, CDR1 is LNHNV, CDR2 YYDKDF (reference sequence). Trimming removed 4 bases from V and 6 bases from J, with 12 bases in between. The CDR3 contains 13 residues. CDR3 residues: CATSIPAGAEAFF. The CDR3 DNA follows: TGTGCCACCAGCATTCCGGCCGGAGCTGAAGCTTTCTTT.

V is TRBV19 and J is TRBJ2-3; 7 nucleotides agree with TRBD2. The junction had 6 bases not matched to a gene; V was cut back by 1 base and J by 5 bases. Germline V gene lookup returns CDR1 LNHDA and CDR2 SQIVND (reference sequence). This CDR3 is 15 amino acids long. The CDR3 spells CASSIVAGAVDTQYF. The CDR3 DNA reads TGTGCCAGTAGTATAGTGGCGGGAGCAGTAGATACGCAGTATTTT.

CDR3 in amino acids: CASSDRQGSNYGYTF. CDR3 in DNA: TGTGCCAGCAGCGACCGACAGGGTTCTAACTATGGCTACACCTTC. The V call is TRBV9, the J call TRBJ1-2; TRBD1 matches 7 bases. V lost 3 bases to trimming and J lost 0 bases; unmatched junction nucleotides: 5. CDR1 is SGDLS and CDR2 is YYNGEE in the germline V gene. The CDR3 contains 15 residues. The entire variable domain, with the rest obtained from reference TRBV9 and TRBJ1-2, is as follows: DSGVTQTPKHLITATGQRVTLRCSPRSGDLSVYWYQQSLDQGLQFLIQYYNGEERAKGNILERFSAQQFPDLHSELNLSSLELGDSALYFCASSDRQGSNYGYTFGSGTRLTVV.

The rearrangement uses TRBV6-5 and TRBJ2-2; D is perhaps TRBD1 (5 bases). Trimming took off 7 bases at V and 3 bases at J, with 15 bases between the two ends. Germline V gene sequence: CDR1 MNHEY, CDR2 SVGAGI. The CDR3 covers 15 residues. The CDR3 loop is CASTKGREDTGELFF. The CDR3, as DNA: TGTGCCAGCACCAAGGGCAGGGAAGACACCGGGGAGCTGTTTTTT.

The V and J genes are TRBV7-8 and TRBJ2-1, with 11 bases fitting TRBD2. The CDR3 has 17 residues. The junction had 4 bases not matched to a gene; V was cut back by 2 bases and J by 1 base. The germline gives CDR1 SGHVS, CDR2 FQNEAQ. CDR3 sequence reads: CASSLTRLAGSYNEQFF. The CDR3 nucleotides are TGTGCCAGCAGCTTAACACGACTAGCGGGATCCTACAATGAGCAGTTCTTC.

This clone was recorded only once. The genes are TRBV7-2 and TRBJ2-6, with D possibly TRBD1 on 5 matching bases. Looked up from germline, CDR1 is SGHTA and CDR2 is FQGNSA. Trimming stripped 4 bases from V and 4 bases from J, with 14 bases between. CDR3 length: 16 residues. The CDR3 DNA reads as TGTGCCAGCAGCTCCGGAGAAGGGGCAGGGGCCAACGTCCTGACTTTC. It is translated as CASSSGEGAGANVLTF.

The rearrangement joins TRBV19 to TRBJ1-2; the D is unclear. V lost 3 bases, J lost 3 bases, and 8 bases lay in between. Germline assignment: CDR1 LNHDA and CDR2 SQIVND (reference sequence). This CDR3 region has 13 residues. The DNA of the CDR3 is TGTGCCAGTAGTATGGAGATTTACTATGGCTACACCTTC. Translated: CASSMEIYYGYTF.

CDR3 sequence (DNA): TGCGCCAGCAGCCTTTCACAGGGGGCGGTGGGCAATGAGCAGTTCTTC. Its translation: CASSLSQGAVGNEQFF. The chain uses TRBV5-1 and TRBJ2-1; 9 bases match TRBD1. Germline-derived CDR1 and CDR2 are SGHRS and YFSETQ. After removal of 4 bases from V and 6 bases from J, the junction contained 11 bases not matched to a gene. This CDR3 has 16 residues.

V gene TRBV9 combines with J gene TRBJ2-1; D perhaps matches TRBD2 (6 bases). The CDR3 extends over 13 amino acids. CDR1 and CDR2 from the germline V gene are SGDLS and YYNGEE. Trimming took 3 bases from V and 3 from J, leaving 7 bases between them. CDR3 DNA: TGTGCCAGCAGCGCCGGGGGCTACAATGAGCAGTTCTTC. Translated: CASSAGGYNEQFF.

The rearrangement uses TRBV4-2 and TRBJ2-1; 7 bases fit TRBD2. This CDR3 is built from 16 residues. Germline values: CDR1 LGHNA, CDR2 YNFKEQ. After removal of 1 base from V and 2 bases from J, the junction contained 5 bases not matched to a gene. The CDR3 loop is CASSQAQGGPYNEQFF. DNA of the CDR3: TGTGCCAGCAGCCAAGCCCAGGGAGGGCCCTACAATGAGCAGTTCTTC.

The chain uses TRBV5-1 and TRBJ1-3, with 7 bases lining up with TRBD1. With 3 bases clipped from V and 2 bases from J, the junction kept 17 bases outside the gene matches. This CDR3 region has 19 residues. Per the germline V gene, CDR1 is SGHRS and CDR2 is YFSETQ. The CDR3 sequence is CASSWDSPGETLAGNTIYF. DNA of the CDR3: TGCGCCAGCAGCTGGGACAGCCCCGGGGAAACTTTGGCTGGAAACACCATATATTTT.

The chain uses TRBV12-3 or TRBV12-4 and TRBJ1-2; no definite D call. This CDR3 has 12 residues. V lost 3 bases and J lost 8, with 10 bases in between. CDR3 in DNA: TGTGCCAGCAGTTTTGGAGGAAAAGGCTACACCTTC. It translates to CASSFGGKGYTF.

This clone was counted a few times. The CDR3: CASSLPVSYGYTF. The DNA of the CDR3 is TGTGCCAGCAGCTTGCCAGTTTCCTATGGCTACACCTTC. This sequence joins TRBV5-4 and TRBJ1-2; D not certain. Trimming pared 1 base from V and 4 bases from J, leaving 8 bases between. The CDR3 spans 13 residues. Germline V gene sequence: CDR1 SGHNT, CDR2 YYREEE (reference sequence).

The chain is built from TRBV25-1 and TRBJ2-1; 10 nucleotides match TRBD2. This CDR3 has 14 amino acids. V was pared by 6 bases and J by 3 bases, with 2 bases of the junction left unmatched. CDR1 is MGHDK, CDR2 SYGVNS, per germline. CDR3 sequence: CASRGLALYNEQFF. CDR3 DNA sequence: TGTGCCAGCAGGGGACTAGCGCTCTACAATGAGCAGTTCTTC.

CDR3 in DNA: TGTGCCAGCAGTTTTATCGGGGGGGGTGGCACCGGGGAGCTGTTTTTT. This encodes CASSFIGGGGTGELFF. The rearrangement joins TRBV27 to TRBJ2-2, with 8 bases identical to TRBD2. CDR3 length: 16 amino acids. J was trimmed by 4 bases and V by 3 bases; bases with no gene match: 7. Germline values: CDR1 MNHEY, CDR2 SMNVEV (reference sequence).

The chain employs TRBV28 and TRBJ1-6; D gene unclear. The V and J ends lost 7 bases and 9 bases respectively, with 19 bases between them. Germline V gene lookup returns CDR1 MDHEN and CDR2 SYDVKM. CDR3 size: 15 residues. This chain's CDR3 is CASTSGEGRVSPLHF. CDR3 DNA: TGTGCCAGCACGTCTGGGGAGGGAAGGGTTTCACCCCTCCACTTT. The variable domain in full, with the rest retrieved from reference TRBV28 and TRBJ1-6, is DVKVTQSSRYLVKRTGEKVFLECVQDMDHENMFWYRQDPGLGLRLIYFSYDVKMKEKGDIPEGYSVSREKKERFSLILESASTNQTSMYLCASTSGEGRVSPLHFGNGTRLTVT.

This clone was found a few times. This chain joins TRBV28 and TRBJ1-3; no clear D. Germline CDR1 reads MDHEN; CDR2 reads SYDVKM. V dropped 6 bases and J dropped 8 bases, with 17 bases sitting between them. The CDR3 covers 14 residues. CDR3 DNA: TGTGCCAGCAGACTAGGACCGTGGTCCGACACCATATATTTT. Protein product: CASRLGPWSDTIYF.

This clone was found a few times. The CDR3 coding sequence is TGTGCCAGCAGTGTGAGCTATGGCTACACCTTC. The encoded protein is CASSVSYGYTF. The chain employs TRBV12-3 or TRBV12-4 and TRBJ1-2; D is unclear. The length of the CDR3 is 11 residues. V dropped 5 bases and J dropped 4 bases, with 5 bases sitting between them.

The CDR3: CASSPDTGETQYF. As DNA, the CDR3 is TGTGCCAGCAGCCCGGACACCGGAGAGACCCAGTACTTC. The rearrangement joins TRBV11-2 to TRBJ2-5; possibly TRBD1 for D (5 bases). Germline lookup yields CDR1 SGHAT and CDR2 FQNNGV. This CDR3 has 13 amino acids. Trimming took off 5 bases at V and 4 bases at J, with 11 bases between the two ends.

This sequence joins TRBV2 and TRBJ1-6; 7 bases map to TRBD1. The germline gives CDR1 SNHLY, CDR2 FYNNEI. After removal of 2 bases from V and 7 bases from J, the junction contained 5 bases not matched to a gene. This CDR3 is 15 amino acids long. The CDR3 here is CASSELPRGNSPLHF. As DNA, the CDR3 is TGTGCCAGCAGTGAACTTCCCAGGGGGAATTCACCCCTCCACTTT.

This chain links TRBV28 with TRBJ2-1, with 10 bases aligning to TRBD1. Germline assignment: CDR1 MDHEN and CDR2 SYDVKM. With 6 bases clipped from V and 7 bases from J, the junction kept 3 bases outside the gene matches. The CDR3 covers 13 residues. CDR3 sequence: CASRGTGVNEQFF. In nucleotides, the CDR3 is TGTGCCAGCAGGGGGACAGGGGTAAATGAGCAGTTCTTC.

For the CDR3, the DNA is TGTGCCTGGGGGCGGGAAAGCACAGATACGCAGTATTTT. Translation gives CAWGRESTDTQYF. The chain combines TRBV30 with TRBJ2-3; a weak D match, TRBD2 (6 bases). In germline, CDR1 is GTSNPN, CDR2 SVGIG (reference sequence). The V gene lost 5 bases and the J gene lost 0 bases, with 9 bases spanning the gap. CDR3 size: 13 residues.

V gene TRBV5-1 combines with J gene TRBJ1-4; D is ambiguous. Germline-derived CDR1 and CDR2 are SGHRS and YFSETQ. The CDR3 totals 14 residues. With 1 base removed from V and 0 bases from J, the gap between germline ends came to 4 bases. CDR3 bases: TGCGCCAGCAGCTTGACAACAACTAATGAAAAACTGTTTTTT. It specifies CASSLTTTNEKLFF.

The V and J genes are TRBV3-1 (or the pseudogene TRBV3-2) and TRBJ1-2, with TRBD1 matching over 11 bases. CDR3 length: 17 amino acids. Trimming at V came to 2 bases and at J to 2 bases, leaving 7 bases not matched to a gene. CDR1 is LGHDT, CDR2 YNNKEL, per germline (reference sequence). CDR3 region: CASSQLDRGRRNYGYTF. The CDR3, as DNA: TGTGCCAGCAGCCAATTGGACAGGGGGCGCCGGAACTATGGCTACACCTTC.

This chain links TRBV7-6 with TRBJ2-1, with 8 bases that match TRBD1. V lost 5 bases and J lost 0; bases outside the gene matches: 3. Germline V gene sequence: CDR1 SGHVS, CDR2 FNYEAQ. This CDR3 has 15 amino acids. The CDR3 nucleotides read TGTGCCAGCAGCCTAACAGGGGGCTCCTACAATGAGCAGTTCTTC. Translation: CASSLTGGSYNEQFF.

This chain's CDR3 is CASSLLAGQETQYF. CDR3 nucleotides: TGCGCCAGCAGCTTACTAGCGGGGCAAGAGACCCAGTACTTC. The chain links TRBV5-1 to TRBJ2-5; TRBD2 matches 10 bases. CDR1 SGHRS and CDR2 YFSETQ come from the germline V gene. The CDR3 is 14 amino acids. Trimming at V came to 2 bases and at J to 2 bases, leaving 0 bases not matched to a gene.

This chain connects TRBV7-3 to TRBJ2-5; 10 positions match TRBD2. CDR3 size: 13 residues. From germline, CDR1 is SGHTA and CDR2 FQGTGA. The J segment lost 5 bases and the V segment lost 5 bases, leaving 2 bases of the junction unmatched. This CDR3 reads CASSAGLAETQYF. The CDR3 DNA reads as TGTGCCAGCAGCGCGGGACTAGCGGAGACCCAGTACTTC.

This clone came up once. The V gene is TRBV7-2, the J gene TRBJ2-7, with 8 bases that match TRBD1. After removal of 5 bases from V and 6 bases from J, the junction contained 15 bases not matched to a gene. Germline V gene lookup returns CDR1 SGHTA and CDR2 FQGNSA. This CDR3 contains 16 residues. The DNA for the CDR3 is TGTGCCAGCAGCCCCGGGCCCGGGACAGGTCTCCTCGAGCAGTACTTC. It specifies CASSPGPGTGLLEQYF.

J is TRBJ1-5 and V is TRBV27, with D possibly matching TRBD1 (5 bases). This CDR3 contains 15 residues. Per the germline V gene, CDR1 is MNHEY and CDR2 is SMNVEV (reference sequence). Trimming removed 4 bases from V and 3 bases from J, with 13 bases in between. The CDR3 is CASSSFREINQPQHF. The CDR3 DNA sequence: TGTGCCAGCAGTTCCTTCAGGGAAATCAATCAGCCCCAGCATTTT.